This TCR beta chain was sequenced for a study of blood T cell repertoires in COVID-19. This clone was found once. The V end lost 2 bases, the J end lost 4 bases, and 17 bases lay between the germline ends. CDR3 length: 16 residues. Germline CDR1 reads SGHDT; CDR2 reads YYEEEE. Authors' processing steps: Cell counts per sample came from amplifying reference gene primers. Some clones are missing from TCRdb's copy, which holds only in-frame ones; the method was immunoSEQ multiplex PCR. The V and J calls and clone size are taken from that table; D and trimming were inferred from the DNA. The table lists roughly 150,000 clones, more than 85% of them singletons.

Sequences were obtained from peripheral blood. The rearrangement uses TRBV5-6 and TRBJ2-3, with a possible D match to TRBD1 (6 bases). This sequence was found in a man aged 55 to 70 with active or convalescent COVID-19. The CDR3 DNA reads TGTGCCAGCAGCTTAAGGGCTGGGGGCTTCTCAGATACGCAGTATTTT. Translation: CASSLRAGGFSDTQYF.